The rows below give T cell receptor beta chains drawn from one sample of a study of blood T cell repertoires in COVID-19. Assay used: immunoSEQ multiplex PCR; TCRdb lists only in-frame clones, some missing. The table lists around 180,000 clones, 86% of them singletons. Sequencing input: peripheral blood. Receptors originate from a woman in her 30s with active or convalescent COVID-19. CDR3s include the opening cysteine and the closing phenylalanine or tryptophan. Fields, in order: V gene, clone size, J gene, D gene, CDR3 protein, CDR3 DNA. The D gene is left open where the match is weak. Clone size is given for some rows only: seen once, a few or many times, or a class if the clone is expanded.

>TRBV3-1/TRBV3-2|-|TRBJ1-6|-
CASSQVGVPSSYNSPLHF
TGTGCCAGCAGCCAAGTCGGAGTCCCGAGCTCCTATAATTCACCCCTCCACTTT
>TRBV2|-|TRBJ1-4|TRBD1
CASSGIPGQGAANEKLFF
TGTGCCAGCAGCGGGATTCCGGGACAGGGGGCCGCTAATGAAAAACTGTTTTTT
>TRBV6-6|-|TRBJ1-5|TRBD1
CASSHTGGRENQPQHF
TGTGCCAGCAGCCATACAGGGGGCAGGGAGAATCAGCCCCAGCATTTT
>TRBV10-1|few|TRBJ1-2|-
CASSGREARGYTF
TGCGCCAGCAGCGGCAGGGAGGCTCGCGGCTACACCTTC
>TRBV19|-|TRBJ1-5|-
CASSIGHQDQPQHF
TGTGCCAGTAGTATAGGGCATCAGGATCAGCCCCAGCATTTT
>TRBV13|-|TRBJ2-3|TRBD1
CASSEQGSNTDTQYF
TGTGCCAGCAGCGAACAGGGGAGTAACACAGATACGCAGTATTTT
>TRBV4-2|-|TRBJ2-3|TRBD1
CASSPRGTGTGTDTQYF
TGTGCCAGCAGCCCTAGAGGGACAGGGACGGGGACAGATACGCAGTATTTT
>TRBV2|-|TRBJ2-7|TRBD2
CASSGTSGNSQADEQYF
TGTGCCAGCAGTGGGACTAGCGGGAATAGTCAGGCAGACGAGCAGTACTTC
>TRBV5-6|-|TRBJ1-4|TRBD1
CASSLAIEGAPNEKLFF
TGTGCCAGCAGCTTGGCTATCGAGGGGGCGCCTAATGAAAAACTGTTTTTT
>TRBV28|-|TRBJ2-5|TRBD2
CASSLREVQETQYF
TGTGCCAGCAGTTTACGGGAGGTCCAAGAGACCCAGTACTTC
>TRBV6-5|-|TRBJ1-5|-
CASFNRQPQHF
TGTGCCAGCTTTAATCGTCAGCCCCAGCATTTT
>TRBV4-1|-|TRBJ1-5|-
CASSQGLGEAQPQHF
TGCGCCAGCAGCCAAGGTCTGGGAGAGGCTCAGCCCCAGCATTTT
>TRBV7-9|-|TRBJ2-5|TRBD2
CASSARLAGGQETQYF
TGTGCCAGCAGCGCAAGACTAGCGGGAGGGCAGGAGACCCAGTACTTC
>TRBV5-6|-|TRBJ2-7|TRBD1
CASSLGQGVSYEQYF
TGTGCCAGCAGCTTGGGACAGGGGGTTTCCTACGAGCAGTACTTC
>TRBV16|-|TRBJ1-2|TRBD1
CASSQSVQGGAYGYTF
TGTGCCAGCAGCCAATCGGTGCAAGGGGGCGCCTATGGCTACACCTTC
>TRBV10-1|-|TRBJ1-2|-
CASSDANGRVDGYTF
TGCGCCAGCAGTGATGCGAACGGCAGGGTCGATGGCTACACCTTC
>TRBV20-1|-|TRBJ2-3|-
CSASGAVTSTDTQYF
TGCAGTGCTAGTGGGGCCGTCACTAGCACAGATACGCAGTATTTT
>TRBV7-9|few|TRBJ2-1|TRBD1
CASSKDRGRRNEQFF
TGTGCCAGCAGCAAGGACAGGGGCCGGAGGAATGAGCAGTTCTTC
>TRBV9|-|TRBJ1-5|-
CASSVDGGNNQPQHF
TGTGCCAGCAGCGTAGACGGGGGGAACAATCAGCCCCAGCATTTT
>TRBV10-1|-|TRBJ2-1|TRBD2
CASRRGTSGMDEQFF
TGCGCCAGCAGGAGGGGGACTAGCGGGATGGATGAGCAGTTCTTC
>TRBV19|-|TRBJ1-2|TRBD1
CASSGQGNYGYTF
TGTGCCAGTAGTGGACAGGGGAACTATGGCTACACCTTC
>TRBV5-1|-|TRBJ2-7|-
CASSLAPGQSAYEQYF
TGCGCCAGCAGCTTGGCCCCTGGACAGAGCGCCTACGAGCAGTACTTC
>TRBV5-1|-|TRBJ1-4|-
CASSLVGAPNEKLFF
TGCGCCAGCAGCTTGGTGGGGGCCCCTAATGAAAAACTGTTTTTT
>TRBV7-2|-|TRBJ1-2|-
CASSWGTLANYGYTF
TGTGCCAGCAGCTGGGGGACACTAGCTAACTATGGCTACACCTTC
>TRBV3-1/TRBV3-2|-|TRBJ2-6|-
CASSHETGFGTGANVLTF
TGTGCCAGCAGCCATGAAACAGGGTTTGGGACTGGGGCCAACGTCCTGACTTTC
>TRBV29-1|-|TRBJ2-3|TRBD2
CSVGILASTDTQYF
TGCAGCGTCGGCATACTAGCGAGCACAGATACGCAGTATTTT
>TRBV28|-|TRBJ2-2|-
CASFLRQATGELFF
TGTGCCAGCTTTCTTCGGCAGGCCACCGGGGAGCTGTTTTTT
>TRBV29-1|-|TRBJ1-3|-
CSVRERGASGNTIYF
TGCAGCGTTAGAGAGCGGGGGGCCTCTGGAAACACCATATATTTT
>TRBV10-2|-|TRBJ1-5|TRBD1
CASRTGVGSNQPQHF
TGCGCCAGCAGGACAGGGGTAGGGAGCAATCAGCCCCAGCATTTT
>TRBV12-3/TRBV12-4|-|TRBJ1-2|-
CASSRGTISVRTF
TGTGCCAGCAGTAGGGGGACAATTTCGGTGCGCACCTTC
>TRBV24-1|once|TRBJ2-1|-
CATSEPTYNEQFF
TGTGCCACCAGTGAGCCAACTTACAATGAGCAGTTCTTC
>TRBV7-8|-|TRBJ1-1|-
CASSPRVRGMNTEAFF
TGTGCCAGCAGCCCCCGGGTCCGGGGTATGAACACTGAAGCTTTCTTT
>TRBV11-3|-|TRBJ1-3|-
CASSLRNREGNTIYF
TGTGCCAGCAGCTTACGGAACAGGGAGGGAAACACCATATATTTT
>TRBV19|-|TRBJ1-5|-
CASTRGAVNSNQPQHF
TGTGCCAGTACCAGGGGCGCGGTAAATAGCAATCAGCCCCAGCATTTT
>TRBV12-5|-|TRBJ2-2|-
CASGLLDIANTGELFF
TGTGCTAGTGGTTTGTTAGACATCGCGAACACCGGGGAGCTGTTTTTT
>TRBV6-5|-|TRBJ1-5|-
CVVGGYSNQPQHF
TGTGTCGTGGGGGGGTATAGCAATCAGCCCCAGCATTTT
>TRBV2|-|TRBJ1-2|TRBD1
CASTPNLRDRVRGYTF
TGTGCCAGCACCCCCAACCTCCGGGACAGGGTGAGGGGCTACACCTTC
>TRBV5-6|-|TRBJ1-1|TRBD1
CASRQMGQQGNTEAFF
TGTGCCAGCAGACAGATGGGACAGCAGGGGAACACTGAAGCTTTCTTT
>TRBV7-9|once|TRBJ1-4|-
CASSLGVTNEKLFF
TGTGCCAGCAGCTTAGGAGTGACTAATGAAAAACTGTTTTTT
>TRBV11-2|-|TRBJ1-1|TRBD1
CASSPDRGEMNTEAFF
TGTGCCAGCAGTCCGGACAGGGGGGAGATGAACACTGAAGCTTTCTTT
>TRBV29-1|-|TRBJ1-1|-
CSPWGLGNTEAFF
TGCAGCCCCTGGGGGCTGGGGAACACTGAAGCTTTCTTT
>TRBV28|-|TRBJ1-1|-
CASSPLTDLNTEAFF
TGTGCCAGCAGCCCTTTGACAGACCTGAACACTGAAGCTTTCTTT
>TRBV5-1|-|TRBJ2-5|TRBD1
CASSGGFGQGSKETQYF
TGCGCCAGCAGCGGGGGTTTCGGACAGGGGTCCAAAGAGACCCAGTACTTC
>TRBV5-4|-|TRBJ1-2|TRBD1
CASSSKTGGGQGRGYTF
TGTGCCAGCAGCTCAAAGACAGGGGGAGGCCAAGGAAGGGGCTACACCTTC
>TRBV19|-|TRBJ1-1|-
CASSIGAGITEAFF
TGTGCCAGTAGTATAGGGGCAGGGATCACTGAAGCTTTCTTT
>TRBV19|-|TRBJ2-7|-
CASTHPLNPHEQYF
TGTGCCAGTACACACCCCCTTAATCCCCACGAGCAGTACTTC
>TRBV4-1|-|TRBJ1-5|TRBD1
CASSQEGQGSNQPQHF
TGCGCCAGCAGCCAAGAAGGACAGGGAAGTAATCAGCCCCAGCATTTT
>TRBV12-3/TRBV12-4|-|TRBJ1-2|TRBD1
CASSRDRVSGYTF
TGTGCCAGCAGCCGAGACAGGGTGTCTGGCTACACCTTC
>TRBV11-2|-|TRBJ1-2|-
CASSLANSVLYGYTF
TGTGCCAGCAGCTTAGCTAATAGTGTACTGTATGGCTACACCTTC
>TRBV2|-|TRBJ2-7|TRBD2
CASRETSGTVFEQYF
TGTGCCAGCAGGGAGACTAGCGGAACAGTCTTCGAGCAGTACTTC
>TRBV4-1|-|TRBJ2-2|TRBD1
CASSQDGLPGQRTGELFF
TGCGCCAGCAGCCAAGACGGCCTTCCGGGACAGAGAACCGGGGAGCTGTTTTTT
>TRBV6-6|-|TRBJ1-2|-
CASSYLGTTNYGYTF
TGTGCCAGCAGTTACCTGGGCACCACTAACTATGGCTACACCTTC
>TRBV25-1|-|TRBJ2-5|-
CASSERGRAQETQYF
TGTGCCAGCAGTGAAAGAGGCAGGGCCCAAGAGACCCAGTACTTC
>TRBV7-6|-|TRBJ2-3|-
CASSLLGRGTDTQYF
TGTGCCAGCAGCTTACTTGGCAGGGGCACAGATACGCAGTATTTT
>TRBV19|-|TRBJ2-7|TRBD2
CASTKQGLAGGIPSYEQYF
TGTGCCAGTACTAAGCAGGGACTAGCGGGAGGGATACCCTCCTACGAGCAGTACTTC
>TRBV7-9|-|TRBJ1-2|-
CASSVGSVGYTF
TGTGCCAGCAGCGTTGGGAGTGTGGGCTACACCTTC
>TRBV7-9|-|TRBJ1-1|-
CASSLVGRGTGTEAFF
TGTGCCAGCAGCTTAGTAGGCAGGGGTACGGGCACTGAAGCTTTCTTT
>TRBV6-5|-|TRBJ1-5|TRBD1
CASSRIGQGDQPQHF
TGTGCCAGCAGTAGGATCGGACAGGGGGATCAGCCCCAGCATTTT
>TRBV4-2|-|TRBJ2-1|-
CASSHPRTGLSYNEQFF
TGTGCCAGCAGCCACCCGAGGACGGGACTGTCCTACAATGAGCAGTTCTTC